Listed below are T cell receptor beta chains from one sample, sequenced in a study of vaccination effects on CD4 cells after COVID-19. These receptors' antigens are unknown. The table came from immunoSEQ multiplex PCR; TCRdb's copy has only in-frame clones and leaves some out. The data contain tens of thousands of clones, under 85% of them seen just once; the ten biggest clones take up 20% to 25%. The starting material was CD4+ T cells from PBMCs cultured without peptide, obtained before COVID-19 vaccination. The source of these receptors is a human donor who had a prior SARS-CoV-2 infection. Each CDR3 is given with its conserved first and last residue. The D gene is left open where the match is weak. A row's size may be missing; if present it is once, few, many or a size class.

clone_size cdr3_length j_call d_call v_call cdr3_nt cdr3_aa
. 15 TRBJ2-1 TRBD2 TRBV10-3 TGTGCCATCAGTGAAGGGCTAGCGGTGTACAATGAGCAGTTCTTC CAISEGLAVYNEQFF
few 12 TRBJ2-1 . TRBV3-1/TRBV3-2 TGTGCCAGCAGCCAACGGGGGAATGAGCAGTTCTTC CASSQRGNEQFF
. 18 TRBJ2-1 . TRBV5-4 TGTGCCAGCAGCGGGGGATCCAGCGCCAGAGGCTCCTACAATGAGCAGTTCTTC CASSGGSSARGSYNEQFF
. 13 TRBJ1-1 . TRBV6-5 TGTGCCAGCAGACTATCGGGTGGCACTGAAGCTTTCTTT CASRLSGGTEAFF
few 15 TRBJ2-1 TRBD2 TRBV4-2 TGTGCCAGCAGCCAAGATATCCGGGAGGCGAGGGAGCAGTTCTTC CASSQDIREAREQFF
few 17 TRBJ1-2 . TRBV11-3 TGTGCCAGCAGCAGAACCGGGTTCAATCAAAGGGCATTAGGCTACACCTTC CASSRTGFNQRALGYTF
. 15 TRBJ2-3 . TRBV18 TGTGCCAGCTCACCACCCGGGACCGAACGGAATACGCAGTATTTT CASSPPGTERNTQYF
few 11 TRBJ1-2 . TRBV2 TGTGCCAGCAGGGAGGTTCTAGGCTACACCTTC CASREVLGYTF
. 15 TRBJ1-2 . TRBV18 TGTGCCAGCTCACCACTTCCAGGGGCTAACTATGGCTACACCTTC CASSPLPGANYGYTF
. 14 TRBJ2-7 TRBD2 TRBV18 TGTGCCAGCTCACTCGGGACTAGCGCGCGCGAGCAGTACTTC CASSLGTSAREQYF
. 14 TRBJ2-2 . TRBV30 TGTGCCTGGAGTGTACTACTCCCGCCCGGGGAGCTGTTTTTT CAWSVLLPPGELFF
few 14 TRBJ2-3 . TRBV2 TGTGCCAGCAGTCCTGAAGCTAGCACAGATACGCAGTATTTT CASSPEASTDTQYF
. 15 TRBJ1-4 . TRBV19 TGTGCCAGTAGTATAGGTGGGCCCCAGAGCGGAAAACTGTTTTTT CASSIGGPQSGKLFF
. 16 TRBJ1-1 TRBD1 TRBV11-3 TGTGCCAGCAGCCGCGAAGCTCAGGGGGGGGACACTGAAGCTTTCTTT CASSREAQGGDTEAFF
. 11 TRBJ2-7 . TRBV6-5 TGTGCCAGCAATCAGGGGGGCGAGCAGTACTTC CASNQGGEQYF
few 15 TRBJ1-1 . TRBV6-5 TGTGCCAGCAGTTACTCGAACAGAGGGAACACTGAAGCTTTCTTT CASSYSNRGNTEAFF
. 17 TRBJ1-4 TRBD1 TRBV9 TGTGCCAGCAGCTCGGGGACAGGGGGTTCGACTAATGAAAAACTGTTTTTT CASSSGTGGSTNEKLFF
once 15 TRBJ2-2 TRBD1 TRBV27 TGTGCCAGCAGTATACAGGGGGCGGGCACCGGGGAGCTGTTTTTT CASSIQGAGTGELFF
. 15 TRBJ1-5 . TRBV27 TGTGCCAGAAACCTGGGAGGTGCCGGGGTTTGGCCCCAGCATTTT CARNLGGAGVWPQHF
. 15 TRBJ2-7 . TRBV5-1 TGCGCCAGCAGCTTGTGGTTAACAGGGTCCTACGAGCAGTACTTC CASSLWLTGSYEQYF
. 16 TRBJ2-3 TRBD2 TRBV15 TGTGCCACCAGCAGACTAGCGGGAGGAGGCACAGATACGCAGTATTTT CATSRLAGGGTDTQYF
. 15 TRBJ1-1 . TRBV7-9 TGTGCCAGCAGCGACGACGGGTACTTTGACACTGAAGCTTTCTTT CASSDDGYFDTEAFF
once 15 TRBJ1-2 . TRBV9 TGTGCCAGCAGCGTAGCGGGCAGAACTAACTATGGCTACACCTTC CASSVAGRTNYGYTF
. 19 TRBJ2-5 TRBD2 TRBV3-1/TRBV3-2 TGTGCCAGCAGCCCCCGACTAGCGGGAGGGAATGAGGAAAAAGAGACCCAGTACTTC CASSPRLAGGNEEKETQYF
. 14 TRBJ1-2 . TRBV2 TGTGCCAGCAGTGACCTCAGAACTAACTATGGCTACACCTTC CASSDLRTNYGYTF
. 15 TRBJ2-2 . TRBV11-3 TGTGCCAGCAGCTTAGTGGGCGGGCGCACCGGGGAGCTGTTTTTT CASSLVGGRTGELFF
. 14 TRBJ2-7 . TRBV20-1 TGCAGTGCTAGTCCGGGCGGAGCCTCCTACGAGCAGTACTTC CSASPGGASYEQYF
. 15 TRBJ2-3 . TRBV4-2 TGTGCCAGCAGCCCCGGGGAAGCTAGCACAGATACGCAGTATTTT CASSPGEASTDTQYF
. 15 TRBJ2-2 TRBD2 TRBV5-4 TGTGCCAGCAGCTTGTCGGGACTAGCGCGCGGGGAGCTGTTTTTT CASSLSGLARGELFF
. 17 TRBJ2-5 . TRBV29-1 TGCAGCGTTAGGGGCAAAGGGACGAGAGGGGAAAGGGAGACCCAGTACTTC CSVRGKGTRGERETQYF
. 17 TRBJ2-7 . TRBV21-1 TGTGCCAGCAGCAAAGACAGTGAGTATCCAGGGGGCCACGAGCAGTACTTC CASSKDSEYPGGHEQYF
. 14 TRBJ2-7 TRBD2 TRBV7-2 TGTGCCAGCAGCCTGGGACTAGTAACGCTCGAGCAGTACTTC CASSLGLVTLEQYF
. 15 TRBJ2-1 TRBD2 TRBV9 TGTGCCAGCAGCGTAGCGCCTAGCGGGGACAATGAGCAGTTCTTC CASSVAPSGDNEQFF
. 12 TRBJ2-7 . TRBV7-2 TGTGCCAGCAGCCGATTGACGGTCGAGCAGTACTTC CASSRLTVEQYF
. 19 TRBJ1-1 . TRBV27 TGTGCCAGCAAACCAGTTCCTAGGGACGTTTGGGCCTTGAACACTGAAGCTTTCTTT CASKPVPRDVWALNTEAFF